The sample holds a few counts of the clone carrying this T cell receptor beta chain. Its antigen is as yet unknown. The data are from a study of cytomegalovirus exposure and HLA in healthy donors. Study in general: A previous analysis identified 90 million to 140 million unique TCR beta sequences derived from about 180 million T cells.

Trimming shortened V by 5 bases and J by 6 bases, and 11 bases separated the two germline ends. The CDR3 covers 14 residues. Germline V lookup: CDR1 SGHTA, CDR2 FQGNSA. Study observations and caveats: Across donors, presence/absence analyses took sequencing depth to be roughly uniform. According to the study, 160 or so TCR beta chains were cytomegalovirus-associated.

The PCR employed 60 Vbeta primers together with 13 Jbeta primers. The protocol was immunoSEQ multiplex PCR, while the TCRdb copy is restricted to in-frame clones and leaves out a portion. The table shows about 94,000 clones, with 6% to 9% occurring only once. What was sequenced was PBMCs. The chain combines TRBV7-2 with TRBJ1-6, with D perhaps TRBD1 (5 bases). This receptor was obtained from a man aged 50 or older in good health and CMV-seronegative. The CDR3 DNA sequence: TGTGCCAGCAGCCCTGTAGGGGTTAATTCACCCCTCCACTTT. It codes for CASSPVGVNSPLHF. The full variable domain, with the rest looked up from reference TRBV7-2 and TRBJ1-6, is GAGVSQSPSNKVTEKGKDVELRCDPISGHTALYWYRQSLGQGLEFLIYFQGNSAPDKSGLPSDRFSAERTGGSVSTLTIQRTQQEDSAVYLCASSPVGVNSPLHFGNGTRLTVT.